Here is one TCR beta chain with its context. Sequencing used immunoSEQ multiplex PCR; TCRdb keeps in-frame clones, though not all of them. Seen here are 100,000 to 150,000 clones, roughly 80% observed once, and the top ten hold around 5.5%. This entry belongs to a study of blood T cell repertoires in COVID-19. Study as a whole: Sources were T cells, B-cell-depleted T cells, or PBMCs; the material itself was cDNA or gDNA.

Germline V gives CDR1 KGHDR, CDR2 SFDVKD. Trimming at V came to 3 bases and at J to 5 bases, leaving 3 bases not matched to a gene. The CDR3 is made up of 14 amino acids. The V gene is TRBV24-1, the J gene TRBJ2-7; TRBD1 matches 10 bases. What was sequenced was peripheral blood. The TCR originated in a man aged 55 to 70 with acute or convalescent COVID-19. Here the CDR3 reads CATSDPTGGNEQYF. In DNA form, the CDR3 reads TGTGCCACCAGTGATCCGACAGGGGGCAACGAGCAGTACTTC.